This TCR beta chain came from a study of cytomegalovirus exposure and HLA in healthy donors. The study's findings and limits: HLA alleles showed associations with about 15,000 TCR beta sequences in a later analysis, at a 0.05 false discovery rate.

This clone occurred a few times. The antigen is not known. PCR primers comprised 60 Vbeta and 13 Jbeta primers. TCRdb's table, derived via immunoSEQ multiplex PCR, lists solely in-frame clones and lacks some. The table includes about 100,000 clones, roughly three quarters detected once. Sequenced: PBMCs. The clonotype was recovered from a man aged 35-49 years in good health and CMV-seronegative.

CDR3 in DNA: TGCAGCGTTGGACCCGGGGGCGAGCAGTACTTC. As protein: CSVGPGGEQYF. J is TRBJ2-7 and V is TRBV29-1, with D maybe TRBD2 (6 bases). Trimming pared 4 bases from V and 6 bases from J, leaving 10 bases between. Germline CDR1 and CDR2: SQVTM and ANQGSEA. The CDR3 sequence is 11 residues long.